These T cell receptor beta chains were read from a single sample in a study of T-cell memory formation after mild COVID-19. TCRdb re-analysed the 5' RACE reads in MiXCR, keeping a single row per CDR3 protein. The sample includes fewer than 60,000 distinct CDR3 sequences, more than 10% of them seen just once. The specimen sequenced was PBMCs or a T cell subset sorted from them (not recorded which). Source of these receptors: a man younger than 35 who had mild COVID-19 (a few samples of this study predate the infection). Cell type and time point are not known. Each CDR3 is given with its conserved first and last residue. The D gene is left open where the match is weak. Clone size is shown for a subset of rows, as once, few, many or a class of expanded clone.

.	TRBV24-1	.	TRBJ2-3	TGTGCCACCAGTGATTTAAACACAGATACGCAGTATTTT	CATSDLNTDTQYF
.	TRBV18	.	TRBJ2-5	TGTGCCAGCTCACCAGGGACGGTGTACCAAGAGACCCAGTACTTC	CASSPGTVYQETQYF
.	TRBV2	TRBD2	TRBJ2-3	TGTGCCAGCAGTTGGCGGACTAGAACAGATACGCAGTATTTT	CASSWRTRTDTQYF
few	TRBV28	.	TRBJ1-6	TGTGCCAGCGGTGGGACGGGGGAGGCCTTAGATTCACCCCTCCACTTT	CASGGTGEALDSPLHF
many	TRBV12-3/TRBV12-4	.	TRBJ2-7	TGTGCCAGCAGTTTTCCGGACCGAGGAGTCCACGAGCAGTACTTC	CASSFPDRGVHEQYF
.	TRBV7-9	.	TRBJ1-5	TGTGCCAGCAGTTCCCGAGGGGGAAGCAATCAGCCCCAGCATTTT	CASSSRGGSNQPQHF
few	TRBV2	.	TRBJ2-4	TGTGCCAGCACCGGGGCCGAAAACATTCAGTACTTC	CASTGAENIQYF
.	TRBV5-1	.	TRBJ2-1	TGCGCCAGCAGCTTGGGGGTTTCGGGCGACAATGAGCAGTTCTTC	CASSLGVSGDNEQFF
few	TRBV7-2	.	TRBJ1-2	TGTGCCAGCAGCACAAGACAGCTCCGGGGCTACACCTTC	CASSTRQLRGYTF
few	TRBV30	.	TRBJ1-5	TGTGCCTGGAGGGTCCAGGGTCAGCCCCAGCATTTT	CAWRVQGQPQHF
.	TRBV4-3	.	TRBJ1-2	TGCGCCAGCAGCCAAGGGTTCGGCTCAGGGATGAACTATGGCTACACCTTC	CASSQGFGSGMNYGYTF
few	TRBV20-1	.	TRBJ1-2	TGCAGTGCTACCGGGACCGATTATGGCTACACCTTC	CSATGTDYGYTF
few	TRBV10-2	.	TRBJ2-4	TGCGCCAGCAGTGATACCAGGGAGGTCGGTAAAAACATTCAGTACTTC	CASSDTREVGKNIQYF
.	TRBV5-6	.	TRBJ2-3	TGTGCCAGCAGCTTGGTCCCAAACGGGGGAAATACGCAGTATTTT	CASSLVPNGGNTQYF
.	TRBV9	.	TRBJ2-6	TGTGCCAGCAGGCGCCCTGGGGCCAACGTCCTGACTTTC	CASRRPGANVLTF
.	TRBV20-1	.	TRBJ2-1	TGCAGTGTCAAACCGGGGGGGCAGGGGGCATTTCTCCGTGAGCAGTTCTTC	CSVKPGGQGAFLREQFF
many	TRBV5-1	.	TRBJ2-5	TGCGCCAGCTCTACAGGTGGACAAGAGACCCAGTACTTC	CASSTGGQETQYF
few	TRBV18	TRBD2	TRBJ2-5	TGTGCCAGCTCACCACCGACTAGCGGGGGGGAGACCCAGTACTTC	CASSPPTSGGETQYF
.	TRBV5-8	TRBD1	TRBJ1-2	TGTGCCAGCAGCTTCCGGGACAGGGCCGCCTATGGCTACACCTTC	CASSFRDRAAYGYTF
few	TRBV4-1	.	TRBJ2-3	TGCGCCAGCAGCCCCATCGGACAGGGAGGGTACACAGATACGCAGTATTTT	CASSPIGQGGYTDTQYF
.	TRBV18	.	TRBJ1-6	TGTGCCAGCTCTCAGGAGCCTTTTAGTTCACCCCTCCACTTT	CASSQEPFSSPLHF
few	TRBV11-2	TRBD1	TRBJ2-3	TGTGCCAGCAGCTGGACAGGGGCTGGAGATACGCAGTATTTT	CASSWTGAGDTQYF
few	TRBV4-1	.	TRBJ2-3	TGCGCCAGCAGCCAAGAAACGGCCCCTAGCACAGATACGCAGTATTTT	CASSQETAPSTDTQYF
many	TRBV20-1	.	TRBJ1-1	TGCAGTGCTAGAGATCCTGTGAACACTGAAGCTTTCTTT	CSARDPVNTEAFF
many	TRBV30	.	TRBJ2-6	TGTGCCTGGAGTGTAGGCGGGGCCAACGTCCTGACTTTC	CAWSVGGANVLTF
few	TRBV5-6	TRBD1	TRBJ2-3	TGTGCCAGCAGCTCAACAGGGGGCACAGATACGCAGTATTTT	CASSSTGGTDTQYF
.	TRBV10-3	.	TRBJ1-2	TGTGCCATCAGTGAGTCTCGGGGGGACTATGGCTACACCTTC	CAISESRGDYGYTF
.	TRBV5-1	.	TRBJ1-1	TGCGCCAGCAGCTTGGACGGGGGCGGCACTGAAGCTTTCTTT	CASSLDGGGTEAFF
few	TRBV15	.	TRBJ1-5	TGTGCCACCAGCAGAGATTCAGGGGATAATCAGCCCCAGCATTTT	CATSRDSGDNQPQHF
.	TRBV18	.	TRBJ1-1	TGTGCCAGCTCACCGGCAGGCACTGAAGCTTTCTTT	CASSPAGTEAFF
.	TRBV10-3	.	TRBJ2-5	TGTGCCATCAGTGAGTCAGACGGCCAAGAGACCCAGTACTTC	CAISESDGQETQYF
many	TRBV29-1	.	TRBJ2-1	TGCAGCGCCGTGATGGGGGGCAATGAGCAGTTCTTC	CSAVMGGNEQFF
many	TRBV9	.	TRBJ2-1	TGTGCCAGCAGCCCAGGGGGGGCGGAGCAGTTCTTC	CASSPGGAEQFF
many	TRBV6-2/TRBV6-3	TRBD1	TRBJ2-1	TGTGCCAGCAGTTACTCGACGGCCAGGGGGTCCTACAATGAGCAGTTCTTC	CASSYSTARGSYNEQFF
.	TRBV4-3	TRBD1	TRBJ2-3	TGCGCCAGCAGCCAAGGAGGACAGGGGACAGATACGCAGTATTTT	CASSQGGQGTDTQYF
.	TRBV20-1	.	TRBJ1-1	TGCACGACTGGGAGGGACACTGAAGCTTTCTTT	CTTGRDTEAFF
many	TRBV7-6	.	TRBJ2-3	TGTGCCAGCAGCTTAGGCCGTCTAGATACGCAGTATTTT	CASSLGRLDTQYF
.	TRBV7-8	.	TRBJ2-5	TGTGCCAGCAGCGCGGGGCACGAGACCCAGTACTTC	CASSAGHETQYF
many	TRBV5-1	.	TRBJ2-6	TGCGCCAGCAGCACCACCTCGGGGGCTGGGGCCAACGTCCTGACTTTC	CASSTTSGAGANVLTF
.	TRBV9	TRBD2	TRBJ2-3	TGTGCCAGCAGCGTAGGATCTAGCGGGGGGTCTAGCACAGATACGCAGTATTTT	CASSVGSSGGSSTDTQYF
.	TRBV9	.	TRBJ1-2	TGTGCGTCGGCGAAGGGGGTCGAAGACTATGGCTACACCTTC	CASAKGVEDYGYTF
.	TRBV6-6	.	TRBJ2-7	TGTGCCAGCCATTCCTATTCCTACGAGCAGTACTTC	CASHSYSYEQYF
.	TRBV9	TRBD2	TRBJ2-5	TGTGCCAGCAGCGTAGCTTCTCTAGCGGGGGGCCTCGGAGAGACCCAGTACTTC	CASSVASLAGGLGETQYF
.	TRBV7-8	.	TRBJ1-1	TGTGCCAGCAGCTTAATCCCGGGTCCCAGGGGCAAGGATACTGAAGCTTTCTTT	CASSLIPGPRGKDTEAFF
few	TRBV28	.	TRBJ2-5	TGTGCCAGCAGTCCGAGCGGACCACACCAGTACTTC	CASSPSGPHQYF
many	TRBV3-1	TRBD2	TRBJ2-2	TGTGCCAGCAGCCCGCATGGAGGGCTAGCGGGGGGCTCGAGCACCGGGGAGCTGTTTTTT	CASSPHGGLAGGSSTGELFF
few	TRBV28	TRBD2	TRBJ2-1	TGTGCCAGCAGTTTAGGGACTAGCGTTCGGAATGAGCAGTTCTTC	CASSLGTSVRNEQFF
.	TRBV5-1	TRBD2	TRBJ2-1	TGCGCCAGCAGCTTGGAGCCGGCTAGCGGGTACAATGAGCAGTTCTTC	CASSLEPASGYNEQFF
.	TRBV6-5	TRBD2	TRBJ2-6	TGTGCCAGCAGCCTCTTCCCAGCGGGGGTTCCCTCTGGGGCCAACGTCCTGACTTTC	CASSLFPAGVPSGANVLTF